The next 2 T cell receptor beta chains were all read from a single sample in a study of blood T cell repertoires in COVID-19. Clones were sequenced by immunoSEQ multiplex PCR, and TCRdb holds only the in-frame ones, with some missing. The sample consists of approximately 170,000 clones, over 70% of them appearing once. Specimen: PBMCs or T cells enriched from blood (not recorded which). Receptors originate from a woman between 45 and 65 years old in a cohort exposed to, infected with or recovered from COVID-19 (not recorded which).

This chain connects TRBV2 to TRBJ2-5; a weak D match, TRBD2 (7 bases). The V end lost 2 bases, the J end lost 5 bases, and 15 bases lay between the germline ends. The V gene's germline CDR1 is SNHLY and CDR2 FYNNEI. CDR3 length equals 15 residues. The CDR3 spells CASSENAGATETQYF. The CDR3 nucleotides read TGTGCCAGCAGTGAAAACGCGGGGGCTACGGAGACCCAGTACTTC. Full variable domain (missing parts from reference TRBV2 and TRBJ2-5): EPEVTQTPSHQVTQMGQEVILRCVPISNHLYFYWYRQILGQKVEFLVSFYNNEISEKSEIFDDQFSVERPDGSNFTLKIRSTKLEDSAMYFCASSENAGATETQYFGPGTRLLVL.

A few counts support this clone. Written as DNA, the CDR3 is TGTGCCAGCAGTTTTTTACCGGGGGGGGGAATGAACACTGAAGCTTTCTTT. Translation: CASSFLPGGGMNTEAFF. The genes are TRBV28 and TRBJ1-1; perhaps TRBD1 as D (5 bases). Trimming took 3 bases from V and 0 from J, leaving 17 bases between them. Germline loops: CDR1 MDHEN, CDR2 SYDVKM. This CDR3 contains 17 residues.